The clone carrying this T cell receptor (beta chain) was seen a single time. The antigen is undetermined. The data were produced by immunoSEQ multiplex PCR, yet TCRdb's version contains in-frame clones alone and is incomplete. The sample consists of about 1.1 million clones, 75% to 85% of them appearing once. All donors were Caucasian adults living in Nashville, Tennessee. This sample was taken from a study of shared clonotypes between healthy human individuals. General observations from the study: Clonotypes shared by all four donors outscored non-shared clonotypes in generation probability. Genetic and exposure-history diversity was limited by the few donors.

The sequence came from a man younger than 35 in good health. Some clones in this sample may be carry-over from other donors' samples. Sequencing input: memory CD4+ T cells from PBMCs. Subset denoted: CD45RA-negative fraction.

CDR3 nucleotide sequence: TGTGCCAGCAGCCAGGGGGGAAGGACCGGGGAGCTGTTTTTT. Its protein is CASSQGGRTGELFF. This chain connects TRBV6-6 to TRBJ2-2; D possibly corresponds to TRBD1 (7 bases). The CDR3 totals 14 residues. Germline V gives CDR1 MNHNY, CDR2 SVGAGI (reference sequence). V was trimmed by 6 bases and J by 5 bases, leaving 13 bases between them.